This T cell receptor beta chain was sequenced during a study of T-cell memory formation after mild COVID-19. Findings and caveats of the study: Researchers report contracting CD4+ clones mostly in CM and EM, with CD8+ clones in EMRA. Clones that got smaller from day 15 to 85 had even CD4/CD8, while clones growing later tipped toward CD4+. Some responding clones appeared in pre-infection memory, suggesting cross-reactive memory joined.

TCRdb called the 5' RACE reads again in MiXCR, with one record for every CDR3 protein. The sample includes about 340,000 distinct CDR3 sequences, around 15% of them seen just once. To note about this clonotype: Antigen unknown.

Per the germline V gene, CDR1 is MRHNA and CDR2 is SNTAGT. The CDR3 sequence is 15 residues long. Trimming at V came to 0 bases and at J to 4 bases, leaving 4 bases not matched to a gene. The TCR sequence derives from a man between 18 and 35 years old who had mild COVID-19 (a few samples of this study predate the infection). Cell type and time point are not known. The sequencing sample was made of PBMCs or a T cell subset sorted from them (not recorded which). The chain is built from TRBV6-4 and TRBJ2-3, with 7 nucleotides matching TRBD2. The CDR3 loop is CASSDSVGGADTQYF. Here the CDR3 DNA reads TGTGCCAGCAGTGACTCGGTGGGGGGGGCAGATACGCAGTATTTT.